This entry describes one T cell receptor beta chain. This specimen comes from a study of monozygotic twins with inflammatory bowel disease. CDR1 and CDR2 from the germline V gene are DFQATT and SNEGSKA (reference sequence). The CDR3 covers 13 residues. Reanalyzing the 5' RACE reads, TCRdb keeps one entry per CDR3 protein, without DNA. This table holds 200,000 to 250,000 distinct CDR3 sequences. The source material was blood. The TCR sequence derives from a human donor with ulcerative colitis or Crohn's disease, or a healthy co-twin of an affected twin (not recorded which). V and J are TRBV20-1 and TRBJ2-2; the D call of TRBD1 rests on TCRdb alone, since no DNA is present to check it. CDR3 sequence reads: CSASAGTGGELFF.